What follows are 21 T cell receptor beta chains derived from one specimen sequenced in a study of T-cell memory formation after mild COVID-19. In TCRdb, the 5' RACE reads were re-called with MiXCR into one record per CDR3 protein. This table has hundreds of thousands of distinct CDR3 sequences, 18% appearing once. Specimen: PBMCs or a T cell subset sorted from them (not recorded which). These receptors came from an adult woman who had mild COVID-19 (a few samples of this study predate the infection). Cell type and time point are not known.

This clonotype turned up a few times. The chain employs TRBV24-1 and TRBJ2-1; D may correspond to TRBD1 or TRBD2 (5 bases each). V was shortened by 1 base and J by 8 bases, with 17 bases between the two germline ends. The germline V gene has CDR1 KGHDR and CDR2 SFDVKD. The CDR3 consists of 16 residues. CDR3 amino acids: CATSDFGAALAHEQFF. Here the CDR3 DNA reads TGTGCCACCAGTGATTTCGGGGCGGCCCTAGCTCATGAGCAGTTCTTC.

The chain carries TRBV5-1 and TRBJ1-1, with 8 bases that match TRBD1. CDR1 is SGHRS, CDR2 YFSETQ, per germline. Trimming cost V 0 bases and J 7 bases; bases outside gene matches: 8. CDR3 length: 15 residues. In DNA form, the CDR3 reads TGCGCCAGCAGCTTGGCCGGACAGGGTGGGAGTGAAGCTTTCTTT. It specifies CASSLAGQGGSEAFF. The full variable domain, completed using reference TRBV5-1 and TRBJ1-1, is KAGVTQTPRYLIKTRGQQVTLSCSPISGHRSVSWYQQTPGQGLQFLFEYFSETQRNKGNFPGRFSGRQFSNSRSEMNVSTLELGDSALYLCASSLAGQGGSEAFFGQGTRLTVV.

This clonotype has a handful of counts. V is TRBV7-9 and J is TRBJ1-5; TRBD1 agrees at 7 bases. The CDR3 sequence is 14 residues long. Germline CDR1 and CDR2: SEHNR and FQNEAQ (reference sequence). J gave up 6 bases and V 5 bases, and 7 bases lay outside the gene matches. CDR3 region: CASSPTGDGQPQHF. The DNA of the CDR3 is TGTGCCAGCAGCCCTACAGGGGACGGTCAGCCCCAGCATTTT.

Only a few counts were recorded for this clonotype. V gene TRBV20-1 combines with J gene TRBJ2-1; 10 nucleotides match TRBD2. Germline V gene sequence: CDR1 DFQATT, CDR2 SNEGSKA (reference sequence). With V trimmed by 3 bases and J by 0 bases, 8 bases remained unmatched. The CDR3 extends over 17 amino acids. This chain's CDR3 is CSASRLAGAYSYNEQFF. CDR3 nucleotide sequence: TGCAGTGCTAGTCGGCTAGCGGGGGCCTACTCCTACAATGAGCAGTTCTTC.

This clonotype was seen more than once but under ten times. The chain has TRBV15 and TRBJ1-1; maybe TRBD1 (5 bases). CDR1 LNHNV and CDR2 YYDKDF come from the germline V gene (reference sequence). The CDR3 spans 18 residues. V lost 7 bases and J lost 3, with 27 bases in between. The CDR3 coding sequence is TGTGCCACCACAACCGGGGGAGTGGAAAAGTTTTCGGACACTGAAGCTTTCTTT. As protein: CATTTGGVEKFSDTEAFF. The full variable domain, with the rest looked up from reference TRBV15 and TRBJ1-1, is DAMVIQNPRYQVTQFGKPVTLSCSQTLNHNVMYWYQQKSSQAPKLLFHYYDKDFNNEADTPDNFQSRRPNTSFCFLDIRSPGLGDTAMYLCATTTGGVEKFSDTEAFFGQGTRLTVV.

This clonotype was detected only a few times. The chain has TRBV9 and TRBJ2-3; perhaps TRBD2 as D (6 bases). The CDR3 contains 15 residues. V was pared by 3 bases and J by 2 bases, with 13 bases between. In germline, CDR1 is SGDLS, CDR2 YYNGEE. The DNA of the CDR3 is TGTGCCAGCAGCGCCAGGGACTCGCCCACAGATACGCAGTATTTT. This codes for CASSARDSPTDTQYF.

This clonotype was counted between two and nine times. CDR3 nucleotides: TGTGCCAGCAGCCCCTTGGGAGGGGGGAGCTACGAGCAGTACTTC. Its protein product is CASSPLGGGSYEQYF. The chain recombines TRBV4-2 with TRBJ2-7; D perhaps matches TRBD2 (7 bases). V was pared by 4 bases and J by 3 bases, with 16 bases between. Germline-derived CDR1 and CDR2 are LGHNA and YNFKEQ. The CDR3 is made up of 15 amino acids.

The J gene is TRBJ2-1, the V gene TRBV5-8, with 8 bases identical to TRBD2. The CDR3 runs to 14 residues. CDR1 and CDR2 from the germline V gene are SGHTS and YDEGEE. The V and J ends lost 6 bases and 12 bases, in that order; junction bases with no gene match: 14. The CDR3 here is CASKRPGGPQWQFF. CDR3 DNA: TGTGCCAGCAAGCGTCCGGGAGGGCCCCAGTGGCAGTTCTTC.

The V call is TRBV12-3 or TRBV12-4, the J call TRBJ2-7; 8 bases agree with TRBD1. Trimming took 5 bases from V and 7 from J; bases not matched to a gene: 13. The CDR3 extends over 15 amino acids. The CDR3 spells CASSPIRGQAKEQYF. The CDR3 DNA is TGTGCCAGCAGTCCTATTAGGGGACAGGCTAAAGAGCAGTACTTC.

The genes are TRBV12-3 or TRBV12-4 and TRBJ2-1, with 7 positions matching TRBD2. This CDR3 has 14 amino acids. J lost 5 bases, V lost 7 bases, and 8 bases had no gene match. The CDR3 is CASTNWGGNNEQFF. For the CDR3, the DNA is TGTGCCAGCACCAACTGGGGGGGGAACAATGAGCAGTTCTTC.

The V gene is TRBV6-4, the J gene TRBJ2-3, with 15 bases aligning to TRBD2. CDR1 is MRHNA, CDR2 SNTAGT, per germline. The CDR3 is 17 amino acids. With V trimmed by 0 bases and J by 4 bases, 2 bases remained unmatched. CDR3 residues: CASSDSGLAGGPDTQYF. Written as DNA, the CDR3 is TGTGCCAGCAGTGACTCGGGACTAGCGGGAGGACCAGATACGCAGTATTTT.

The chain carries TRBV14 and TRBJ2-1, with D tentatively TRBD2 (5 bases). Trimming pared 3 bases from V and 0 bases from J, leaving 6 bases between. The germline gives CDR1 SGHDN, CDR2 FVKESK. This CDR3 is 14 amino acids long. The CDR3 loop is CASSHGDSYNEQFF. CDR3 DNA sequence: TGTGCCAGCAGCCACGGGGACTCCTACAATGAGCAGTTCTTC.

The table lists this clonotype with a few counts. The chain is built from TRBV2 and TRBJ2-1; tentatively, D is TRBD1 (5 bases). The length of the CDR3 is 14 residues. Trimming removed 7 bases at V and 4 bases at J, with 14 bases between. Germline lookup yields CDR1 SNHLY and CDR2 FYNNEI. The CDR3 nucleotides are TGTGCCAGCACGGCGACAGCAGTGTACAATGAGCAGTTCTTC. It is translated as CASTATAVYNEQFF.

In this sample, this clonotype turned up a few times. The J gene is TRBJ1-2, the V gene TRBV24-1; 7 bases line up with TRBD1. The CDR3 has 14 residues. CDR1 and CDR2 (germline): KGHDR, SFDVKD. Unmatched junction bases numbered 7, after V lost 4 bases and J lost 6 bases. In DNA, the CDR3 is TGTGCCACCAGTGACCCGGGACAGAGGAATGGCTACACCTTC. Amino acid sequence: CATSDPGQRNGYTF.

This clonotype was recorded at least ten times. The V gene is TRBV11-2, the J gene TRBJ2-4; D not certain. The V and J ends lost 0 bases and 6 bases respectively, with 6 bases between them. CDR3 length equals 13 residues. Germline CDR1 SGHAT, CDR2 FQNNGV. The CDR3 is CASSLDRTNIQYF. Written as DNA, the CDR3 is TGTGCCAGCAGCTTAGACAGGACAAACATTCAGTACTTC.

In its sample, this clonotype was seen a few times. CDR3 nucleotides: TGTGCCAGCAGTGAATTTTACCCCCCACTCACTGAAGCTTTCTTT. This sequence encodes CASSEFYPPLTEAFF. The chain links TRBV25-1 to TRBJ1-1; no clear D. Germline CDR1 is MGHDK and CDR2 is SYGVNS. CDR3 length equals 15 residues. V lost 1 base and J 4 bases, leaving 13 bases between the germline ends.

The table lists this clonotype with a few counts. The chain joins TRBV29-1 to TRBJ2-5, with D possibly TRBD2 on 5 matching bases. Germline V CDR1 and CDR2: SQVTM, ANQGSEA. This CDR3 spans 14 amino acids. Trimming removed 7 bases from V and 7 bases from J, with 22 bases in between. CDR3 coding DNA: TGCAGCGCAACCCTTTGGACTGGCTCGGGGACCCAGTACTTC. Encoded protein: CSATLWTGSGTQYF. Full variable domain (missing parts from reference TRBV29-1 and TRBJ2-5): SAVISQKPSRDICQRGTSLTIQCQVDSQVTMMFWYRQQPGQSLTLIATANQGSEATYESGFVIDKFPISRPNLTFSTLTVSNMSPEDSSIYLCSATLWTGSGTQYFGPGTRLLVL.

This clonotype was seen a handful of times. The V call is TRBV7-9, the J call TRBJ1-2, with 8 bases fitting TRBD1. The J segment lost 7 bases and the V segment lost 3 bases, leaving 10 bases of the junction unmatched. CDR1 SEHNR and CDR2 FQNEAQ come from the germline V gene (reference sequence). This CDR3 comprises 15 residues. CDR3 coding DNA: TGTGCCAGCAGCTTGGAATCAGGGGGCGTGTCTGGCTACACCTTC. Protein: CASSLESGGVSGYTF.

With regard to this clonotype: This CDR3 is missing its conserved last phenylalanine or tryptophan, likely due to a read error. CDR3 in amino acids: CASSLLARGETQYC. CDR3 DNA sequence: TGTGCCAGCAGCTTACTAGCGAGAGGGGAGACCCAGTACTGC. The chain is built from TRBV7-9 and TRBJ2-5; D is possibly TRBD2 (6 bases). This CDR3 is built from 14 residues. Trimming left V 2 bases short and J 5 bases short, with 12 bases between. Germline CDR1 SEHNR, CDR2 FQNEAQ (reference sequence).

The chain combines TRBV4-2 with TRBJ2-7; D not certain. Deletions cut 0 bases from V and 10 bases from J, with 16 bases between. This CDR3 is built from 14 residues. Germline CDR1 LGHNA, CDR2 YNFKEQ. The CDR3 nucleotides are TGTGCCAGCAGCCAAGATCGAGGAAGGGTGGAACAGTACTTC. Encoded protein: CASSQDRGRVEQYF.

This chain connects TRBV12-3 or TRBV12-4 to TRBJ1-1; D gene ambiguous. Trimming shortened V by 6 bases and J by 8 bases, and 10 bases separated the two germline ends. The CDR3 has 11 residues. In DNA, the CDR3 is TGTGCCAGCAGGGGCTCTGCCGAAGCTTTCTTT. Its translation is CASRGSAEAFF.